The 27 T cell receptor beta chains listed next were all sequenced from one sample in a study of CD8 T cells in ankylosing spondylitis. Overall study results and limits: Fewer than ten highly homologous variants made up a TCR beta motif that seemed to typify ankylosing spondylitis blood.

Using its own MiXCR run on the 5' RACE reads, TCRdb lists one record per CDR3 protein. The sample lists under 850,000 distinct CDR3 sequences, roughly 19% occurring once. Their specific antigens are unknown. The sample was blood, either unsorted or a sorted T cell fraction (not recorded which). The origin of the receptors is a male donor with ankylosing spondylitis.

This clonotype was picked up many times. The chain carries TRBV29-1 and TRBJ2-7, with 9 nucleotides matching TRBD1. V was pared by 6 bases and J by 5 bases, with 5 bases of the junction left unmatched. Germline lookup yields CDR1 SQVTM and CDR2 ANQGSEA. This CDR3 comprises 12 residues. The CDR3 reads CSVYRDRDEQYF. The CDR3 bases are TGCAGCGTATACCGGGACAGGGACGAGCAGTACTTC.

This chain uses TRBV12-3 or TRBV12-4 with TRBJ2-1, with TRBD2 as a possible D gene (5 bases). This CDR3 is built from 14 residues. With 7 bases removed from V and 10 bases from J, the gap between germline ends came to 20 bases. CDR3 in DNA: TGTGCCAGCACCGACTACCCCGCGGGCGGGGAGCAGTTCTTC. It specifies CASTDYPAGGEQFF.

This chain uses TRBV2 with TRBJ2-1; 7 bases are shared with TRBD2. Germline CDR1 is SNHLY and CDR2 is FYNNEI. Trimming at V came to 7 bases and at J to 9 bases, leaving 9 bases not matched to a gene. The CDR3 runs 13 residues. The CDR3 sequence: CASTLGGLSEQFF. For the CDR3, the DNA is TGTGCCAGCACATTGGGGGGGTTGAGTGAGCAGTTCTTC.

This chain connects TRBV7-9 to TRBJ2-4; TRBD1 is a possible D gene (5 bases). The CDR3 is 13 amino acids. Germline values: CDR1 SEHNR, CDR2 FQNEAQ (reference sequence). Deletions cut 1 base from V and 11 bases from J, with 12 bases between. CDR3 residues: CASSLGQGRVQYF. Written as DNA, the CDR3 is TGTGCCAGCAGCTTAGGGCAGGGCCGAGTTCAGTACTTC.

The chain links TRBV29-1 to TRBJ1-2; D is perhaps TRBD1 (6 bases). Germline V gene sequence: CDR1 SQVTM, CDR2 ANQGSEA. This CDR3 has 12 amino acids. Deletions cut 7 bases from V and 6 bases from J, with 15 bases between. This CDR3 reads CSGWGGQDGYTF. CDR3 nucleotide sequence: TGCAGCGGTTGGGGGGGGCAGGATGGCTACACCTTC.

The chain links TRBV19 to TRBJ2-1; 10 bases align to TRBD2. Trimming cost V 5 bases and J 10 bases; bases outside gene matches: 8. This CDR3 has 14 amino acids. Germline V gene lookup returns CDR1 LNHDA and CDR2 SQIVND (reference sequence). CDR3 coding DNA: TGTGCCAGTAGTCTCGGACTAGCGGAGGGGGAGCAGTTCTTC. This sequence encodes CASSLGLAEGEQFF.

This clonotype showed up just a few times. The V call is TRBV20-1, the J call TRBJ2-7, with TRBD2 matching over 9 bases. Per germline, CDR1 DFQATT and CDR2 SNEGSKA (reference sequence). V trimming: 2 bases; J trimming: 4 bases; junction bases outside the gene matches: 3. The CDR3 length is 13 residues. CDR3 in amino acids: CSARRGRAYEQYF. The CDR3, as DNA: TGCAGTGCTAGACGCGGGAGGGCGTACGAGCAGTACTTC.

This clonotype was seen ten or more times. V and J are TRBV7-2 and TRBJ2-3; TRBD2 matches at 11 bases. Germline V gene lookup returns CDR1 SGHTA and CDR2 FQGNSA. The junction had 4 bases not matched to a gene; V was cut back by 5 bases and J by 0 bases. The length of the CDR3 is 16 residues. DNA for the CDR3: TGTGCCAGCAGCCGTAGACTAGCGGGAAGCACAGATACGCAGTATTTT. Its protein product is CASSRRLAGSTDTQYF.

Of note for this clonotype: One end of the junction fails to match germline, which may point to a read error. The CDR3 DNA reads as TGTGCTAGCAGCTTAGCCAGGGACTATGAGCAGTTCTTC. Protein product: CASSLARDYEQFF. The V and J genes are TRBV7-7 and TRBJ2-1; D perhaps matches TRBD2 (6 bases). The CDR3 is made up of 13 amino acids. Germline V lookup: CDR1 SSHAT, CDR2 FNYEAQ (reference sequence).

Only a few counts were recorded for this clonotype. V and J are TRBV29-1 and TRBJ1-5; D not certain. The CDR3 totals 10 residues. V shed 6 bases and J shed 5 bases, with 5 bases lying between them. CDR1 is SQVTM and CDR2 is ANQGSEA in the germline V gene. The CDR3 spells CSVPDQPQHF. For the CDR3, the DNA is TGCAGCGTCCCCGATCAGCCCCAGCATTTT. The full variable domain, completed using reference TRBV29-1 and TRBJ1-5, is SAVISQKPSRDICQRGTSLTIQCQVDSQVTMMFWYRQQPGQSLTLIATANQGSEATYESGFVIDKFPISRPNLTFSTLTVSNMSPEDSSIYLCSVPDQPQHFGDGTRLSIL.

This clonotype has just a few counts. CDR3 coding DNA: TGCAGTGCTAGGGGTGGGGTAGGCACTGAAGCTTTCTTT. This translates into CSARGGVGTEAFF. The chain combines TRBV20-1 with TRBJ1-1, with D unresolved. The CDR3 totals 13 residues. Looked up from germline, CDR1 is DFQATT and CDR2 is SNEGSKA (reference sequence). Trimming shortened V by 3 bases and J by 4 bases, and 12 bases separated the two germline ends.

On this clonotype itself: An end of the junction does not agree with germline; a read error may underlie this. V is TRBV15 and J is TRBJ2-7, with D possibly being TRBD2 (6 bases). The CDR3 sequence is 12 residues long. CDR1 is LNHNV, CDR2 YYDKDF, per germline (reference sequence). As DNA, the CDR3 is TGTGCCACCAGCAGAGATGGGGAGGCCTTAACCTTC. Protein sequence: CATSRDGEALTF.

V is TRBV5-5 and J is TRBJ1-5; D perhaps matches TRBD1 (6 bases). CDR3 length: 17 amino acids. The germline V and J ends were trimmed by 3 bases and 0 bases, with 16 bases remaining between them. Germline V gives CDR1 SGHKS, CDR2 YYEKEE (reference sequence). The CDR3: CASSWGPGAGSNQPQHF. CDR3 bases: TGTGCCAGCAGCTGGGGCCCGGGGGCCGGTAGCAATCAGCCCCAGCATTTT.

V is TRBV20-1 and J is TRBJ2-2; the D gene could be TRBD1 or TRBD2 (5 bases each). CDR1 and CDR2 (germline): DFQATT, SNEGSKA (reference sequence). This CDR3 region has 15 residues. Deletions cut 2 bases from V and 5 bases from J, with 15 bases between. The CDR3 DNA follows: TGCAGTGCTAGACGGGACCGCCTGAGGACCGGGGAGCTGTTTTTT. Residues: CSARRDRLRTGELFF.

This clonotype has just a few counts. CDR3 DNA sequence: TGTGCCAGCAGACCGACAGATTCGCGCACAGATACGCAGTATTTT. This sequence encodes CASRPTDSRTDTQYF. The rearrangement uses TRBV2 and TRBJ2-3; D perhaps matches TRBD1 (5 bases). The CDR3 covers 15 residues. Germline values: CDR1 SNHLY, CDR2 FYNNEI. The germline V and J ends were trimmed by 6 bases and 1 base, with 14 bases remaining between them.

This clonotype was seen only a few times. The CDR3 here is CASSISSGSGNNEQFF. The DNA of the CDR3 is TGTGCCAGCAGCATTTCTAGCGGGAGTGGGAACAATGAGCAGTTCTTC. The chain recombines TRBV7-9 with TRBJ2-1; TRBD2 aligns across 10 bases. The V and J ends lost 5 bases and 5 bases, in that order; junction bases with no gene match: 9. The CDR3 loop spans 16 amino acids. The germline V gene has CDR1 SEHNR and CDR2 FQNEAQ (reference sequence).

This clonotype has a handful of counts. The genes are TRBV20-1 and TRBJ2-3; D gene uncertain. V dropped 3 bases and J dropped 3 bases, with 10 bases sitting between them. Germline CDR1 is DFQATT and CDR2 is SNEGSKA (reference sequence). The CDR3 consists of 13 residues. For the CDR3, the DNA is TGCAGTGCTAGTAAGTTGAGAACAGATACGCAGTATTTT. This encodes CSASKLRTDTQYF.

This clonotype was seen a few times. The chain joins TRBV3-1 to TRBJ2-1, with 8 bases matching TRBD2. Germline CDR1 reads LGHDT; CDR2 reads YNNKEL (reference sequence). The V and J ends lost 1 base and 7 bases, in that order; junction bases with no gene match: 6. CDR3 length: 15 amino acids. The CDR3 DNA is TGTGCCAGCAGCCAAGGGGAACTAGCGGTGAATGAGCAGTTCTTC. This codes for CASSQGELAVNEQFF.

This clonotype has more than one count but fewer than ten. This chain's CDR3 is CSASDLAPGEQFF. CDR3 DNA sequence: TGCAGTGCTAGCGACCTAGCGCCGGGTGAGCAGTTCTTC. The chain uses TRBV20-1 and TRBJ2-1, with D tentatively TRBD2 (6 bases). Per germline, CDR1 DFQATT and CDR2 SNEGSKA (reference sequence). The CDR3 consists of 13 residues. The germline V and J ends were trimmed by 3 bases and 9 bases, with 15 bases remaining between them.

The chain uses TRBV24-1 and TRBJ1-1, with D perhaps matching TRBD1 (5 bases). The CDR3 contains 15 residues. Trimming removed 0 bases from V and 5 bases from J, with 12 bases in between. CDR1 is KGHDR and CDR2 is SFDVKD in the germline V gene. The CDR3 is CATSDLQTGETEAFF. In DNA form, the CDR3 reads TGTGCCACCAGTGATTTGCAGACGGGGGAGACTGAAGCTTTCTTT.

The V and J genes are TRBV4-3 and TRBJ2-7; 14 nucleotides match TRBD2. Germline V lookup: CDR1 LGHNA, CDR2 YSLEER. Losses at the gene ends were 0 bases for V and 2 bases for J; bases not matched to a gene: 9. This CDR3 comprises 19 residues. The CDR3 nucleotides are TGCGCCAGCAGCCAAGATAGGGGGACTAGCGGGAGACTCCCCTACGAGCAGTACTTC. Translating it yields CASSQDRGTSGRLPYEQYF.

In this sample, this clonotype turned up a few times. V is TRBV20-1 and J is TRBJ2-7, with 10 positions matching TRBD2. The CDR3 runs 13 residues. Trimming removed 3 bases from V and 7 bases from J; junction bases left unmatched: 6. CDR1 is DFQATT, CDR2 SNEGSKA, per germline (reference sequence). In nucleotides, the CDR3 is TGCAGTGCTAGTCTAGCGGGAGCTGGAGAGCAGTACTTC. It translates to CSASLAGAGEQYF.

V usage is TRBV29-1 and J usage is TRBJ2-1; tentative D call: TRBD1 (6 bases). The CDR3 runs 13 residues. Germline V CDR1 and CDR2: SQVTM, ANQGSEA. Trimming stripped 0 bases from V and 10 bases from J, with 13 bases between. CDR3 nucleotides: TGCAGCGTTGAAGATGATGGGGGCGGGGAGCAGTTCTTC. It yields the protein CSVEDDGGGEQFF.

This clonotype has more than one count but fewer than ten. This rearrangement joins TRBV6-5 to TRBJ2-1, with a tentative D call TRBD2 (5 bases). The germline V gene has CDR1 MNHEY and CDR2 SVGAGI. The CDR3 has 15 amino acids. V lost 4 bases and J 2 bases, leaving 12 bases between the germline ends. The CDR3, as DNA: TGTGCCAGCAGTTTGAGCGGTTTTACCTACAATGAGCAGTTCTTC. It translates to CASSLSGFTYNEQFF.

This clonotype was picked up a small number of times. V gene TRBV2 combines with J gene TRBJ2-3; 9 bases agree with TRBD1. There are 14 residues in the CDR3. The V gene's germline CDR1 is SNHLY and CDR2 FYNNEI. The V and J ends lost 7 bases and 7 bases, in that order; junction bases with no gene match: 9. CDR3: CASNEDRGLYTQYF. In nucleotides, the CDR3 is TGTGCCAGCAATGAGGACAGGGGTTTGTATACGCAGTATTTT.

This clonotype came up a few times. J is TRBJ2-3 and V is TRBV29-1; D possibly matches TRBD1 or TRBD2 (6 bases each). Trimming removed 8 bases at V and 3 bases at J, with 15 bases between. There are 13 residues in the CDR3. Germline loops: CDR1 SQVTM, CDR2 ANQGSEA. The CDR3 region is CSCPVGGTDTQYF. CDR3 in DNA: TGCAGCTGCCCCGTAGGGGGGACAGATACGCAGTATTTT.

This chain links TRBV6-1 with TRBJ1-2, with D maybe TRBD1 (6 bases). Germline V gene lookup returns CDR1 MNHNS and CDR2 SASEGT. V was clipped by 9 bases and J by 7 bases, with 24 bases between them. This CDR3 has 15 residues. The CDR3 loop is CASLDRGGGNGGYTF. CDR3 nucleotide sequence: TGTGCCAGTCTAGATCGCGGGGGCGGGAATGGTGGCTACACCTTC.